Listed below are T cell receptor beta chains from one sample, sequenced in a study of cytomegalovirus exposure and HLA in healthy donors. The repertoire was sequenced with immunoSEQ multiplex PCR; TCRdb's copy has only in-frame clones and lacks some. Counted here are about 83,000 clones, 81% occurring once; the ten biggest clones make up about 1.9%. The material sequenced was PBMCs. Receptors originate from a woman in her twenties or thirties in good health and CMV-seronegative. The CDR3 runs from the conserved cysteine through the conserved F or W. The D gene is left open where the match is weak. A clone size is listed for some rows: how often the clone was seen (once, few, many), or a class if it is expanded.

j_gene: TRBJ2-7
d_gene: NA
abundance: NA
len: 11
v_gene: TRBV11-2
CDR3nt: TGTGCCAGCAGCTCCACCTACGAGCAGTACTTC
CDR3aa: CASSSTYEQYF

j_gene: TRBJ1-4
d_gene: NA
abundance: NA
len: 15
v_gene: TRBV2
CDR3nt: TGTGCCAGCCGCGCGGGGAGATCAACTAATGAAAAACTGTTTTTT
CDR3aa: CASRAGRSTNEKLFF

j_gene: TRBJ2-3
d_gene: NA
abundance: NA
len: 13
v_gene: TRBV29-1
CDR3nt: TGCAGCGTAGGGGTCGCCAGCACAGATACGCAGTATTTT
CDR3aa: CSVGVASTDTQYF

j_gene: TRBJ2-2
d_gene: NA
abundance: NA
len: 12
v_gene: TRBV23-1
CDR3nt: TGCGCCAGCAGTTCAGTCACCGGGGAGCTGTTTTTT
CDR3aa: CASSSVTGELFF

j_gene: TRBJ2-7
d_gene: NA
abundance: NA
len: 12
v_gene: TRBV29-1
CDR3nt: TGCAGCGTTTGGAGGGGCACCTACGAGCAGTACTTC
CDR3aa: CSVWRGTYEQYF

j_gene: TRBJ1-2
d_gene: NA
abundance: NA
len: 13
v_gene: TRBV25-1
CDR3nt: TGTGCCAGCAGTGATCCGATTAGCGGTGGCTACACCTTC
CDR3aa: CASSDPISGGYTF

j_gene: TRBJ2-7
d_gene: TRBD1
abundance: NA
len: 15
v_gene: TRBV28
CDR3nt: TGTGCCAGCAGTTTATCGGGCAGGGGGTCCTACGAGCAGTACTTC
CDR3aa: CASSLSGRGSYEQYF

j_gene: TRBJ1-2
d_gene: TRBD1
abundance: NA
len: 12
v_gene: TRBV10-3
CDR3nt: TGTGCCATCAGTCAGGGGGACTATGGCTACACCTTC
CDR3aa: CAISQGDYGYTF

j_gene: TRBJ2-3
d_gene: NA
abundance: NA
len: 16
v_gene: TRBV5-6
CDR3nt: TGTGCCAGCAGCTTGGCCGGCAGGACTAGCACAGATACGCAGTATTTT
CDR3aa: CASSLAGRTSTDTQYF

j_gene: TRBJ2-4
d_gene: NA
abundance: NA
len: 15
v_gene: TRBV28
CDR3nt: TGTGCCAGCAGCATCGGGTTCTTAGCCAAAAACATTCAGTACTTC
CDR3aa: CASSIGFLAKNIQYF

j_gene: TRBJ2-7
d_gene: NA
abundance: NA
len: 15
v_gene: TRBV27
CDR3nt: TGTGCCAGCCCCTGGGCAGGAACGGGAAACGGCGAGCAGTACTTC
CDR3aa: CASPWAGTGNGEQYF

j_gene: TRBJ2-5
d_gene: NA
abundance: once
len: 13
v_gene: TRBV7-2
CDR3nt: TGTGCCAGCAGCTCACTTTTGGACAAGACCCAGTACTTC
CDR3aa: CASSSLLDKTQYF

j_gene: TRBJ2-1
d_gene: TRBD2
abundance: NA
len: 16
v_gene: TRBV14
CDR3nt: TGTGCCAGCAGCCGCCCCGGGACTAGCTATTACAATGAGCAGTTCTTC
CDR3aa: CASSRPGTSYYNEQFF

j_gene: TRBJ2-1
d_gene: NA
abundance: NA
len: 14
v_gene: TRBV30
CDR3nt: TGTGCCTATACTAGGGATTATCTCTTAAATGAGCAGTTCTTC
CDR3aa: CAYTRDYLLNEQFF

j_gene: TRBJ2-3
d_gene: TRBD2
abundance: NA
len: 15
v_gene: TRBV5-1
CDR3nt: TGCGCCAGCAGCCTAATAGCGGGAGCAACAGATACGCAGTATTTT
CDR3aa: CASSLIAGATDTQYF

j_gene: TRBJ2-3
d_gene: TRBD2
abundance: NA
len: 16
v_gene: TRBV19
CDR3nt: TGTGCCAGTAGTGGGGGACTAGCCGAGATTGGAGATACGCAGTATTTT
CDR3aa: CASSGGLAEIGDTQYF

j_gene: TRBJ1-2
d_gene: TRBD1
abundance: few
len: 16
v_gene: TRBV2
CDR3nt: TGTGCCAGCAAATTGCGGCAGGGGGTAACGAACTATGGCTACACCTTC
CDR3aa: CASKLRQGVTNYGYTF

j_gene: TRBJ2-2
d_gene: TRBD2
abundance: once
len: 15
v_gene: TRBV5-1
CDR3nt: TGCGCCAGCAGCTTGGGGCTAGCGGGAGACGGGGAGCTGTTTTTT
CDR3aa: CASSLGLAGDGELFF

j_gene: TRBJ1-5
d_gene: NA
abundance: NA
len: 15
v_gene: TRBV27
CDR3nt: TGTGCCAGCAGTGCCCGACTGAATAGCAATCAGCCCCAGCATTTT
CDR3aa: CASSARLNSNQPQHF

j_gene: TRBJ2-3
d_gene: TRBD2
abundance: NA
len: 13
v_gene: TRBV28
CDR3nt: TGTGCCAGCAGTTTAGGCGCGGGAGCTACGCAGTATTTT
CDR3aa: CASSLGAGATQYF

j_gene: TRBJ2-3
d_gene: TRBD2
abundance: NA
len: 16
v_gene: TRBV10-2
CDR3nt: TGCGCCAGCAGTGAGTCCAGCGGGAGGACCACAGATACGCAGTATTTT
CDR3aa: CASSESSGRTTDTQYF

j_gene: TRBJ1-1
d_gene: NA
abundance: NA
len: 14
v_gene: TRBV18
CDR3nt: TGTGCCAGCTCACCACTAGTTTACGACACTGAAGCTTTCTTT
CDR3aa: CASSPLVYDTEAFF

j_gene: TRBJ2-1
d_gene: TRBD2
abundance: few
len: 18
v_gene: TRBV23-1
CDR3nt: TGCGCCAGCAGTCGAGGACTAGCGGGCCCTGGCCGTTACAATGAGCAGTTCTTC
CDR3aa: CASSRGLAGPGRYNEQFF

j_gene: TRBJ2-1
d_gene: TRBD2
abundance: NA
len: 15
v_gene: TRBV11-3
CDR3nt: TGTGCCAGCAGCTCCGGACTAGCGGGTTACAATGAGCAGTTCTTC
CDR3aa: CASSSGLAGYNEQFF

j_gene: TRBJ2-7
d_gene: NA
abundance: NA
len: 14
v_gene: TRBV9
CDR3nt: TGTGCCAGCAGCGTAGGTGGCTCCTCCTACGAGCAGTACTTC
CDR3aa: CASSVGGSSYEQYF

j_gene: TRBJ1-5
d_gene: NA
abundance: few
len: 15
v_gene: TRBV19
CDR3nt: TGTGCCAGTAGTATGAGCAGGATTAGCAATCAGCCCCAGCATTTT
CDR3aa: CASSMSRISNQPQHF

j_gene: TRBJ2-2
d_gene: TRBD2
abundance: few
len: 13
v_gene: TRBV27
CDR3nt: TGTGCCAGCAAGACTAGCGCTAACGGGGAGCTGTTTTTT
CDR3aa: CASKTSANGELFF

j_gene: TRBJ1-5
d_gene: NA
abundance: NA
len: 15
v_gene: TRBV6-1
CDR3nt: TGTGCCAGCAGGATACAGGGAAATAGCAATCAGCCCCAGCATTTT
CDR3aa: CASRIQGNSNQPQHF

j_gene: TRBJ2-1
d_gene: TRBD2
abundance: NA
len: 17
v_gene: TRBV7-2
CDR3nt: TGTGCCAGCAGCCCGGGACTAGCGTCCCGGGCTTACAATGAGCAGTTCTTC
CDR3aa: CASSPGLASRAYNEQFF

j_gene: TRBJ1-2
d_gene: NA
abundance: NA
len: 13
v_gene: TRBV2
CDR3nt: TGTGCCAGCAGTCTAACAGGGAACTATGGCTACACCTTC
CDR3aa: CASSLTGNYGYTF

j_gene: TRBJ2-5
d_gene: NA
abundance: NA
len: 14
v_gene: TRBV6-1
CDR3nt: TGTGCCACCAAGAGGTCAGGGTGGGAAGAGACCCAGTACTTC
CDR3aa: CATKRSGWEETQYF

j_gene: TRBJ1-2
d_gene: TRBD1
abundance: NA
len: 17
v_gene: TRBV5-4
CDR3nt: TGTGCCAGCAGCCCCTTCGGGTACAGGGGGCTAAACTATGGCTACACCTTC
CDR3aa: CASSPFGYRGLNYGYTF

j_gene: TRBJ1-2
d_gene: NA
abundance: NA
len: 13
v_gene: TRBV10-2
CDR3nt: TGCGCCACACATCCCAAGACCGGAGGAGGCTACACCTTC
CDR3aa: CATHPKTGGGYTF

j_gene: TRBJ2-5
d_gene: NA
abundance: NA
len: 12
v_gene: TRBV5-1
CDR3nt: TGCGCCAGCAGCTTGGGGGAGGAGACCCAGTACTTC
CDR3aa: CASSLGEETQYF

j_gene: TRBJ1-1
d_gene: NA
abundance: NA
len: 13
v_gene: TRBV7-8
CDR3nt: TGTGCCAGCAGCTTAGTTAGCGGCACTGAAGCTTTCTTT
CDR3aa: CASSLVSGTEAFF

j_gene: TRBJ1-1
d_gene: NA
abundance: once
len: 13
v_gene: TRBV7-9
CDR3nt: TGTGCCAGCAGCTTAGGGTCAGGGACTGAAGCTTTCTTT
CDR3aa: CASSLGSGTEAFF

j_gene: TRBJ1-2
d_gene: NA
abundance: NA
len: 13
v_gene: TRBV7-8
CDR3nt: TGTGCCAGCAGCCCTACAGGGTATGGTGGCTACACCTTC
CDR3aa: CASSPTGYGGYTF

j_gene: TRBJ2-2
d_gene: TRBD2
abundance: NA
len: 17
v_gene: TRBV14
CDR3nt: TGTGCCAGCAGCCGGAGACTAGCGGGAGTGGTGTTGGGGGAGCTGTTTTTT
CDR3aa: CASSRRLAGVVLGELFF

j_gene: TRBJ1-5
d_gene: TRBD1
abundance: few
len: 13
v_gene: TRBV28
CDR3nt: TGTGCCACACAGGGGAGCAACAATCAGCCCCAGCATTTT
CDR3aa: CATQGSNNQPQHF

j_gene: TRBJ2-7
d_gene: TRBD2
abundance: NA
len: 14
v_gene: TRBV18
CDR3nt: TGTGCCAGCTCTGGACTAGCGGGAGCCGACGAGCAGTACTTC
CDR3aa: CASSGLAGADEQYF

j_gene: TRBJ2-4
d_gene: TRBD2
abundance: few
len: 16
v_gene: TRBV5-1
CDR3nt: TGCGCCAGCAGCTCGGGGGGATCTTTTCCCCAAAACATTCAGTACTTC
CDR3aa: CASSSGGSFPQNIQYF

j_gene: TRBJ2-3
d_gene: TRBD2
abundance: NA
len: 14
v_gene: TRBV7-3
CDR3nt: TGTGCCAGCAGCCCGACGGGGGGGGGAGATACGCAGTATTTT
CDR3aa: CASSPTGGGDTQYF

j_gene: TRBJ2-3
d_gene: TRBD1
abundance: NA
len: 15
v_gene: TRBV19
CDR3nt: TGTGCCAGTAGTATACCGCAGGGGGCGACAGATACGCAGTATTTT
CDR3aa: CASSIPQGATDTQYF

j_gene: TRBJ2-5
d_gene: TRBD1
abundance: NA
len: 14
v_gene: TRBV6-5
CDR3nt: TGTGCCAGCTCCTGGGGCAGGGGGCAGCAGACCCAGTACTTC
CDR3aa: CASSWGRGQQTQYF

j_gene: TRBJ2-1
d_gene: NA
abundance: NA
len: 13
v_gene: TRBV10-3
CDR3nt: TGTGCCATCAGTGACAGGCGGGACGATGAGCAGTTCTTC
CDR3aa: CAISDRRDDEQFF

j_gene: TRBJ2-7
d_gene: TRBD2
abundance: NA
len: 17
v_gene: TRBV5-1
CDR3nt: TGCGCCAGCAGCTTGTCACGAGCCGGGACTAGCGTCTACGAGCAGTACTTC
CDR3aa: CASSLSRAGTSVYEQYF

j_gene: TRBJ2-2
d_gene: NA
abundance: NA
len: 17
v_gene: TRBV28
CDR3nt: TGTGCCAGCAGTTTACGGCCCCCTAGCGTGAACACCGGGGAGCTGTTTTTT
CDR3aa: CASSLRPPSVNTGELFF

j_gene: TRBJ2-7
d_gene: NA
abundance: few
len: 13
v_gene: TRBV28
CDR3nt: TGTGCCAGCAGTTTCAGCAGGGTCTACGAGCAGTACTTC
CDR3aa: CASSFSRVYEQYF

j_gene: TRBJ2-7
d_gene: TRBD2
abundance: NA
len: 14
v_gene: TRBV6-6
CDR3nt: TGTGCCAGCACCCCCCCCCGGGGGGGGGACGAGCAGTACTTC
CDR3aa: CASTPPRGGDEQYF

j_gene: TRBJ2-2
d_gene: NA
abundance: NA
len: 16
v_gene: TRBV19
CDR3nt: TGTGCCAGTAGTATAGATGGAACAGGGCGGGTCGGGGAGCTGTTTTTT
CDR3aa: CASSIDGTGRVGELFF

j_gene: TRBJ1-5
d_gene: TRBD1
abundance: NA
len: 17
v_gene: TRBV28
CDR3nt: TGTGCCAGCAGTCCGCAACGGGACAGGTTTAGCAATCAGCCCCAGCATTTT
CDR3aa: CASSPQRDRFSNQPQHF

j_gene: TRBJ2-6
d_gene: TRBD2
abundance: once
len: 20
v_gene: TRBV10-3
CDR3nt: TGTGCCATCAGTGAGTCCTTCTTAGCGGGAGGACTACGGGGGGCCAACGTCCTGACTTTC
CDR3aa: CAISESFLAGGLRGANVLTF